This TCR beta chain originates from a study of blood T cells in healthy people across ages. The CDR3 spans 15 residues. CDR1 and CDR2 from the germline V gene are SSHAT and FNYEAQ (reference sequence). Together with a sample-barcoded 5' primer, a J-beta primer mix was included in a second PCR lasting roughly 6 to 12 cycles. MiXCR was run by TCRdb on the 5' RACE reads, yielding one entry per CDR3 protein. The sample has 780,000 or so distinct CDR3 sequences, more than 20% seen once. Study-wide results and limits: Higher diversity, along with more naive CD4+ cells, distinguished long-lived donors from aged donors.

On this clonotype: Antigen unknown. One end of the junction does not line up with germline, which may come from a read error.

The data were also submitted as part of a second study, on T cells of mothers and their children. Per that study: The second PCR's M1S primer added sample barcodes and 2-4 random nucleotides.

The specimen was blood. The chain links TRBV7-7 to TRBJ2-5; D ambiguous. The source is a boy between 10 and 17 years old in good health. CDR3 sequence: CASSFSPGDQETQYF. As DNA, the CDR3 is TGTGCTAGCAGCTTTTCACCTGGGGACCAAGAGACCCAGTACTTC. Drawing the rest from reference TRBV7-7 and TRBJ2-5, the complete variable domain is GAGVSQSPRYKVTKRGQDVTLRCDPISSHATLYWYQQALGQGPEFLTYFNYEAQPDKSGLPSDRFSAERPEGSISTLTIQRTEQRDSAMYRCASSFSPGDQETQYFGPGTRLLVL.